This T cell receptor (beta chain) was sequenced for a study of T cell responses to AZD1222 COVID-19 vaccine (dated by TCRdb to 2020 to 2023). In terms of the full investigation: AZD1222 recipients with second doses at about 4 weeks or about 12 weeks were pooled, because spike-specific TCR depth and breadth did not differ between schedules. A total of 230 to 250 trial participants underwent TCR sequencing, of whom around 210 had received two doses of AZD1222 and about 26 had received two doses of the MenACWY control vaccine. Enrollment into the trials was organized by age into subgroups of 18-55, 56-69 and 70-plus years, and those subgroups contained roughly 140, 27 and 60 TCR-sequenced participants, respectively. General study outcomes and caveats: Conclusions about previously exposed vaccinees are limited, since just 5 or 6 AZD1222 recipients were seropositive for SARS-CoV-2 at baseline. No day 14 peak-response samples were available, so repertoires were characterized only after the peak T cell response. Nearly half of unique spike-specific TCRs reportedly recognized epitopes outside regions mutated in the B.1.351 and B.1.1.7 variants. Most participants were white British and females outnumbered males, and the authors suggested that clonal diversity may have been underestimated. In the small 56-69-year group, the increase in depth fell short of significance, most likely because of low power. Vaccine-associated CD4 TCRs spanned the whole spike protein, with dominant responses in regions 160-218 and 743-854. A significant rise in spike-specific TCR breadth and depth was observed after two AZD1222 doses relative to day 0 and relative to MenACWY recipients.

Comments on this clone: Its target antigen remains unknown. Per-base quality was not reported, and no clone a single base away is much larger than it.

The CDR3 regions of human TCRbeta chains were analyzed by immunosequencing. Per the source publication's procedure: TCRs in the repertoires were matched against a reference library of SARS-CoV-2-specific TCRs that had been generated with the MIRA antigen-specificity platform. Breadth meant the fraction of unique TCRs that were SARS-CoV-2-associated, whereas depth meant the fraction of total T cells that were SARS-CoV-2-associated. Using the MIRA data, each spike-specific TCR was assigned both to the spike region to which the TCR was reactive and to a CD4 or CD8 class. Log10-transformed breadth and depth values were compared by one-way ANOVA with Sidak's multiple comparisons tests. Drawn from immuneACCESS, this table holds only the in-frame rearrangements with V and J called that TCRdb kept. Clones are partly lost; checked studies trace under half to an unresolved V gene and leave the rest unexplained. Clonal size and the V and J genes are those of that table, whereas D and trimming came from the DNA. The sample contains roughly 120,000 clones, about 88% of them found a single time. The ten largest clones add up to approximately 10% of the sample.

Sequences MNHEY (CDR1) and SVGAGI (CDR2) are obtained from the germline V gene. The CDR3 runs 10 amino acids, cysteine and phenylalanine included. This entry keeps only the CDR3 DNA: 30 bases, framed from base 1. The V end loses 6 bases and the J end loses 2 bases, and a stretch of 2 bases separates them. The sample's time point label is to be understood as: baseline before first vaccination. Samples from vaccinated people were obtained from the UK trials COV001 and COV002, which included a single-blind randomized controlled phase 2/3 trial of AZD1222 (ChAdOx1 nCoV-19) in healthy adults. For TCRbeta chain sequencing, PBMC samples were collected from trial participants at day 0 and at day 28 after the second dose.

The rearranged segments are TRBV6-5 and TRBJ2-7, with no confidently assigned D gene. This receptor was identified in an adult in good health. The sequencing used peripheral blood, collected on day 0 of AZD1222 vaccination. The CDR3: CASSTYEQYF. The nucleotide sequence is given as TGTGCCAGCAGCACCTACGAGCAGTACTTC.